The rows below give T cell receptor beta chains drawn from one sample of a study of T-cell reconstitution after alpha-beta-depleted transplantation in children. TCRdb itself ran the PCR reads through MiXCR, one entry per CDR3 protein. The top ten clones hold around 14% of a sample with hundreds of thousands of distinct CDR3 sequences, under 25% of them seen once. Sequenced material: PBMCs, mostly from graft donor cells, taken 360 days after TCRalphabeta/CD19-depleted stem cell transplant. The receptors were sampled from a boy younger than two who had a stem cell transplant for acute myeloid leukemia, so the T cells may come from the graft donor. The conserved cysteine and the conserved F or W are not part of the CDR3 here. Expanded clones get a size class; other rows say once, few or many, or leave the size out.

cdr3_aa,clone_size,v_call
SATSTESPLFGANVLT,many,TRBV20-1
ASSLDWDSYGYT,NA,TRBV12-3/TRBV12-4
ASSPRHWTNEKLF,many,TRBV7-2
ASTFGTGGYT,many,TRBV12-3/TRBV12-4
ASRQLGNTEAF,many,TRBV12-3/TRBV12-4
ASSQGARYSGNTIY,many,TRBV3-1
ATSSDRDAEAF,NA,TRBV15
ASSLGIGTGGFGEQF,NA,TRBV7-9
SVRPEQGAGELF,many,TRBV29-1
SVGERQGLNTEAF,NA,TRBV29-1
ASSPGGSLPTQY,few,TRBV7-2
ASIQAGGRSNEQF,NA,TRBV12-3/TRBV12-4
ASSRPGTGLIGELF,NA,TRBV5-1
ASSFAHEQF,many,TRBV12-3/TRBV12-4
ASSQGLDSPLH,many,TRBV3-1
SARARDREYEQY,NA,TRBV20-1
AISGNGKETQY,few,TRBV10-3
ASSELMGAHYEQY,NA,TRBV25-1
SAGTFEKLF,few,TRBV20-1
ASSTGTDDEQF,many,TRBV19
ASSFGGSGNTIY,many,TRBV12-3/TRBV12-4
ASSMGGGAYNEQF,NA,TRBV5-1
SVTDRGYGYT,NA,TRBV29-1
ASSLEGGLGEQF,NA,TRBV5-1
ASRGGKGERNTGELF,few,TRBV12-3/TRBV12-4
ASSYSARGGYEQY,NA,TRBV6-5
ASSLVRGGLTDTQY,few,TRBV12-3/TRBV12-4
ASSYRGQGAVGELF,few,TRBV6-5
ASSIRDSNNEQF,NA,TRBV28
ASSPGGLHTDTQY,NA,TRBV5-1
ASSPWAYEQY,many,TRBV7-2
SVEDKTTYEQY,many,TRBV29-1
ASRPGQGALYNEQF,NA,TRBV12-3/TRBV12-4
ASSQDQADTQY,NA,TRBV4-3
ASSHTGLGDQPQH,NA,TRBV9
ASSSSSGGEVIQY,many,TRBV5-1
SAWPGQGAFNEQF,NA,TRBV20-1